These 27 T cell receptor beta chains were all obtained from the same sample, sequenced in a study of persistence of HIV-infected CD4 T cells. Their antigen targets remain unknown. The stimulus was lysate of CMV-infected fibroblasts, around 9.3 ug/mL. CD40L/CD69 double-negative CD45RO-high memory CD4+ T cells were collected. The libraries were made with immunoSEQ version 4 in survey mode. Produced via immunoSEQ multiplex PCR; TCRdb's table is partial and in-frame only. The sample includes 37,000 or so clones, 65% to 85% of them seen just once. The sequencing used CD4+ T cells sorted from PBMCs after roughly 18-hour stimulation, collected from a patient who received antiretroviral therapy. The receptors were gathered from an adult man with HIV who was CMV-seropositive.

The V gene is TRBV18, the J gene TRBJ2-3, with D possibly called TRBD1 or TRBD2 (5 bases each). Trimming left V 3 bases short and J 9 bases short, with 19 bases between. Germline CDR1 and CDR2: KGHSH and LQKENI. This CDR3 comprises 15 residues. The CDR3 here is CASSPWGAQQETQYF. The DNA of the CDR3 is TGTGCCAGCTCACCGTGGGGAGCCCAACAGGAAACGCAGTATTTT. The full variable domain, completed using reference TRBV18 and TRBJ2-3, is NAGVMQNPRHLVRRRGQEARLRCSPMKGHSHVYWYRQLPEEGLKFMVYLQKENIIDESGMPKERFSAEFPKEGPSILRIQQVVRGDSAAYFCASSPWGAQQETQYFGPGTRLTVL.

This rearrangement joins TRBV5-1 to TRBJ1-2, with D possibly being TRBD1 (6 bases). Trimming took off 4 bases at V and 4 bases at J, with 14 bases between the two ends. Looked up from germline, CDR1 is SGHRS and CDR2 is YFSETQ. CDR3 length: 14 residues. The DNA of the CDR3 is TGCGCCAGCAGCCTGGAGGGGGGTGGCTATGGCTACACCTTC. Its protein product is CASSLEGGGYGYTF.

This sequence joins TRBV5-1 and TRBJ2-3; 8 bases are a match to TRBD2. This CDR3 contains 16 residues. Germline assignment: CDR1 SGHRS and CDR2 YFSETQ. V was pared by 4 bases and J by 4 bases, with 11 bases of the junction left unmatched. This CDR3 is CASSRRIAGTSDTQYF. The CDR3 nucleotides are TGCGCCAGCAGCCGGAGGATAGCGGGGACCTCAGATACGCAGTATTTT. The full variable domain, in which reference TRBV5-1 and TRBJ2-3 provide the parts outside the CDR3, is KAGVTQTPRYLIKTRGQQVTLSCSPISGHRSVSWYQQTPGQGLQFLFEYFSETQRNKGNFPGRFSGRQFSNSRSEMNVSTLELGDSALYLCASSRRIAGTSDTQYFGPGTRLTVL.

CDR3 nucleotides: TGTGCCAGCAGATTTGACAGTACGAATTCACCCCTCCACTTT. This gives the protein CASRFDSTNSPLHF. The gene calls are TRBV3-1 (or the pseudogene TRBV3-2) and TRBJ1-6, with D possibly matching TRBD1 (5 bases). The CDR3 is 14 amino acids. Trimming pared 6 bases from V and 7 bases from J, leaving 13 bases between. Germline V gene sequence: CDR1 LGHDT, CDR2 YNNKEL (reference sequence).

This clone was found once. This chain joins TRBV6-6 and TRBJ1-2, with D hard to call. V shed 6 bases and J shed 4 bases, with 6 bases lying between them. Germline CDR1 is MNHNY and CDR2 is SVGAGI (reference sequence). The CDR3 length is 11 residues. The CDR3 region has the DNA TGTGCCAGCAGAGGGTCCTATGGCTACACCTTC. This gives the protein CASRGSYGYTF.

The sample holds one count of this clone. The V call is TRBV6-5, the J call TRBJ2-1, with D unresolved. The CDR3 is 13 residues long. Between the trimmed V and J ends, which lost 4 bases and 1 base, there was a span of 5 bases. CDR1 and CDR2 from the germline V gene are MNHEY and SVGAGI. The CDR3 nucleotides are TGTGCCAGCAGTTGGGAATCCTACAATGAGCAGTTCTTC. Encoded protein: CASSWESYNEQFF.

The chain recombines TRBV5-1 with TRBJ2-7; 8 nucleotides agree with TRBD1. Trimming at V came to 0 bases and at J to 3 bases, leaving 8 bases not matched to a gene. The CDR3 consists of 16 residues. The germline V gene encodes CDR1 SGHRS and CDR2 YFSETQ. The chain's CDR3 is CASSLGTGTGDYEQYF. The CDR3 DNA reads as TGCGCCAGCAGCTTGGGGACCGGGACAGGTGACTACGAGCAGTACTTC.

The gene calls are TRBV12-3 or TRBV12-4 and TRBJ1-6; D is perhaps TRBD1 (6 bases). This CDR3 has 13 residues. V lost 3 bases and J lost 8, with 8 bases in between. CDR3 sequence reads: CASSLQGYSPLHF. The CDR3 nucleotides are TGTGCCAGCAGTTTGCAGGGGTATTCACCCCTCCACTTT.

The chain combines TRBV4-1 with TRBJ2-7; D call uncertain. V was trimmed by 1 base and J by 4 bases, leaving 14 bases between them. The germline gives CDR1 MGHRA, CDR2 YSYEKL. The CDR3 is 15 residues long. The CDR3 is CASSQAPGVGYEQYF. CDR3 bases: TGCGCCAGCAGCCAAGCCCCAGGAGTCGGGTACGAGCAGTACTTC.

This chain's CDR3 is CASSAGQGASSGYTF. The CDR3 nucleotides are TGTGCCAGCAGTGCGGGACAGGGGGCTTCGAGTGGCTACACCTTC. The chain joins TRBV2 to TRBJ1-2; 12 positions match TRBD1. Trimming removed 4 bases from V and 7 bases from J; junction bases left unmatched: 7. Looked up from germline, CDR1 is SNHLY and CDR2 is FYNNEI. The CDR3 consists of 15 residues.

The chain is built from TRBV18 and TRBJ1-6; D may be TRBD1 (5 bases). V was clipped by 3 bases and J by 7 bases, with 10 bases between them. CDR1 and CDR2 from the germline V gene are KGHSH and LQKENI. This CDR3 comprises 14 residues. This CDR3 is CASSPPWGNSPLHF. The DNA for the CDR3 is TGTGCCAGCTCACCCCCATGGGGGAATTCACCCCTCCACTTT.

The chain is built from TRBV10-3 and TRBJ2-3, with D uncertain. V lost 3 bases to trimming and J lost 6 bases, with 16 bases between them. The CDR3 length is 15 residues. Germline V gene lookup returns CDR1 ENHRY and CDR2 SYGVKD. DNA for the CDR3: TGTGCCATCAGTGAATCGATGCAGTCCGCTGATACGCAGTATTTT. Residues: CAISESMQSADTQYF.

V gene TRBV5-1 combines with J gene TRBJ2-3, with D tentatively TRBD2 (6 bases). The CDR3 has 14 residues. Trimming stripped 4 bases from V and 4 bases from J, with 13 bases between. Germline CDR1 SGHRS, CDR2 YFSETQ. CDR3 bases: TGCGCCAGCAGCCCCGGTGCGGGGCCAGATACGCAGTATTTT. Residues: CASSPGAGPDTQYF.

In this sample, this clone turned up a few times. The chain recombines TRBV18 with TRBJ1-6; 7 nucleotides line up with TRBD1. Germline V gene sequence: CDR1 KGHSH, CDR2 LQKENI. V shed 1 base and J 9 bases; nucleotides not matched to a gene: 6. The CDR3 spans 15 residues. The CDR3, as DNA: TGTGCCAGCTCACCACAGGGGGCTCCTGGTTCACCCCTCCACTTT. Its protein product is CASSPQGAPGSPLHF.

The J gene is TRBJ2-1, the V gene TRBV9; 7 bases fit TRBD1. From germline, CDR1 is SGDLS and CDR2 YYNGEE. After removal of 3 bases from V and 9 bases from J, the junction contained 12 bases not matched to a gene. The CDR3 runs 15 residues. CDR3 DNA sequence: TGTGCCAGCAGCGAAGGACAGGTCCCTTTTGGTGAGCAGTTCTTC. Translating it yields CASSEGQVPFGEQFF.

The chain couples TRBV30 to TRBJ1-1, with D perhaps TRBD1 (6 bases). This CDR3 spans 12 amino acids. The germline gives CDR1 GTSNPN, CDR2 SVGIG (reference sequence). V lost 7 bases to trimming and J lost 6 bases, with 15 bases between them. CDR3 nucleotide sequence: TGTGCCTCCCTCGTCAGGGGCGCTGAAGCTTTCTTT. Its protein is CASLVRGAEAFF. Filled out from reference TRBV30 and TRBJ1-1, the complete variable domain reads SQTIHQWPATLVQPVGSPLSLECTVEGTSNPNLYWYRQAAGRGLQLLFYSVGIGQISSEVPQNLSASRPQDRQFILSSKKLLLSDSGFYLCASLVRGAEAFFGQGTRLTVV.

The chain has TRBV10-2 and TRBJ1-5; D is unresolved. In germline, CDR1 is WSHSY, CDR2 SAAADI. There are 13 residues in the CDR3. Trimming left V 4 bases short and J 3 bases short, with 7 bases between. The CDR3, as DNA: TGCGCCAGCAGTGCTACGGACAATCAGCCCCAGCATTTT. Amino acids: CASSATDNQPQHF.

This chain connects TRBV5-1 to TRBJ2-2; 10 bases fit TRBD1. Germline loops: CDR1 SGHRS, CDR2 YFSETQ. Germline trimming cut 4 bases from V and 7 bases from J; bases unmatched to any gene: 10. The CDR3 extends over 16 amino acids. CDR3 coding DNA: TGCGCCAGCAGCCTCCGGGGACAGGGGCAGGGCGGGGAGCTGTTTTTT. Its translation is CASSLRGQGQGGELFF.

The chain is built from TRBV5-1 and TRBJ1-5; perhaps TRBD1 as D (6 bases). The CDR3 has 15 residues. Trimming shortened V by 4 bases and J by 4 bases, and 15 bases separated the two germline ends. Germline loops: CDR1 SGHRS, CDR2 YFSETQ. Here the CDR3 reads CASSREGGSNQPQHF. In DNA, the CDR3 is TGCGCCAGCAGCCGCGAGGGGGGATCTAATCAGCCCCAGCATTTT.

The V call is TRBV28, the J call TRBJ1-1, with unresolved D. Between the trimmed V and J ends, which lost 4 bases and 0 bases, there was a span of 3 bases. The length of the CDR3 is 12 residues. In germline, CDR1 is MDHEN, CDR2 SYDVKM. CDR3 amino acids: CASSWLNTEAFF. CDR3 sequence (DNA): TGTGCCAGCAGTTGGCTGAACACTGAAGCTTTCTTT.

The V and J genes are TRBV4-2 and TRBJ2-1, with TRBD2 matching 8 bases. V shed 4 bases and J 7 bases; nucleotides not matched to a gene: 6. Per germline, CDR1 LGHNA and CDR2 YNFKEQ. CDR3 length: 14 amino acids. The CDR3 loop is CASSPGGGTNEQFF. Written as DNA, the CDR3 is TGTGCCAGCAGCCCCGGGGGGGGGACGAATGAGCAGTTCTTC.

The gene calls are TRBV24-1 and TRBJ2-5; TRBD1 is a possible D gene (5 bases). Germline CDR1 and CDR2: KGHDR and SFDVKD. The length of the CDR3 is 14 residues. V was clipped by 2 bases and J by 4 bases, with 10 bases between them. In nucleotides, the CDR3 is TGTGCCACCAGTGATTCAGGGTATGGAGAGACCCAGTACTTC. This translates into CATSDSGYGETQYF.

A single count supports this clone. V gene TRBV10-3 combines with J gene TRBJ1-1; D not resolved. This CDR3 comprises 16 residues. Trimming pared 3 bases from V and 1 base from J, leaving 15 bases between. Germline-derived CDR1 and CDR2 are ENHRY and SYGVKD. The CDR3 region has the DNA TGTGCCATCAGTGAATATGGATCCAGGACGAACACTGAAGCTTTCTTT. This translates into CAISEYGSRTNTEAFF.

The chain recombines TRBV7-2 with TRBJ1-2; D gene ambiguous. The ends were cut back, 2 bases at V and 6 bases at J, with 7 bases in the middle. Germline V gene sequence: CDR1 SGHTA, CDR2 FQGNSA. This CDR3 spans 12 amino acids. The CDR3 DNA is TGTGCCAGCAGCTTAAGTCCGGATGGCTACACCTTC. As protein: CASSLSPDGYTF.

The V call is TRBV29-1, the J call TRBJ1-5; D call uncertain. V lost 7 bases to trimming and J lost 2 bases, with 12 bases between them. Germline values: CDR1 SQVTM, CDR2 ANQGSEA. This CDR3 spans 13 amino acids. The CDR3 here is CSASEGGNQPQHF. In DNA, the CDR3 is TGCAGCGCCTCCGAAGGTGGCAATCAGCCCCAGCATTTT.

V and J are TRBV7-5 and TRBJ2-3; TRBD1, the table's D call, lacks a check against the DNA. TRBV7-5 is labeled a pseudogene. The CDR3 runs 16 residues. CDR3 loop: CARSQGTATRTDTQYF. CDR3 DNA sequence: TGTGCCAGAAGCCAGGGGACAGCGACGCGCACAGATACGCAGTATTTT.

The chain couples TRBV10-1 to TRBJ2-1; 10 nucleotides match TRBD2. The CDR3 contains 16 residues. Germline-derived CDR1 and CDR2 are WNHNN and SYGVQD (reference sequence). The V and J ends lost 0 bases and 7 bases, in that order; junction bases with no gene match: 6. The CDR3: CASSESASGGLNEQFF. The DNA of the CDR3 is TGCGCCAGCAGTGAGTCCGCTAGCGGGGGTTTGAATGAGCAGTTCTTC.